One sample yielded the 17 T cell receptor beta chains listed below, sequenced in a study of cytomegalovirus exposure and HLA in healthy donors. PCR used 60 Vbeta primers and 13 Jbeta primers. This table comes from immunoSEQ multiplex PCR, and its TCRdb copy is limited to in-frame clones, with some not included. The table includes 100,000 to 120,000 clones, under 85% detected once. The sample taken for sequencing was PBMCs. The receptors originated from a woman aged 40 to 50 in good health and CMV-seropositive.

The chain recombines TRBV11-3 with TRBJ2-7; D might be TRBD2 (6 bases). In germline, CDR1 is SGHNT, CDR2 YENEEA. The CDR3 is 17 residues long. V lost 3 bases and J lost 2, with 20 bases in between. The CDR3 loop is CASSFNPSGSGAYEQYF. CDR3 sequence (DNA): TGTGCCAGCAGCTTTAATCCCTCCGGGAGTGGAGCCTACGAGCAGTACTTC.

This clone was detected only a few times. The chain has TRBV7-2 and TRBJ1-5; D gene uncertain. The germline CDR1 and CDR2 sequences are SGHTA and FQGNSA. V lost 2 bases and J lost 7, with 9 bases in between. The CDR3 extends over 13 amino acids. CDR3 sequence: CASSLWEEQPQHF. The CDR3 DNA reads TGTGCCAGCAGCTTATGGGAGGAGCAGCCCCAGCATTTT.

This chain links TRBV6-4 with TRBJ2-1, with 7 nucleotides matching TRBD2. The CDR3 runs to 15 residues. Germline-derived CDR1 and CDR2 are MRHNA and SNTAGT. V lost 5 bases and J lost 6; bases outside the gene matches: 10. The CDR3 DNA reads TGTGCCAGCAGTTCCGGGGCGGGAGATTCCAATGAGCAGTTCTTC. This encodes CASSSGAGDSNEQFF.

The chain joins TRBV4-1 to TRBJ2-7; D ambiguous. Looked up from germline, CDR1 is MGHRA and CDR2 is YSYEKL. The CDR3 runs to 15 residues. Trimming took off 1 base at V and 2 bases at J, with 12 bases between the two ends. The CDR3 spells CASSQGPRETYEQYF. CDR3 sequence (DNA): TGCGCCAGCAGCCAAGGACCTAGAGAAACCTACGAGCAGTACTTC.

This clone was recorded only once. The chain links TRBV9 to TRBJ2-5; 7 bases are shared with TRBD2. The J segment lost 6 bases and the V segment lost 4 bases, leaving 15 bases of the junction unmatched. CDR1 and CDR2 (germline): SGDLS, YYNGEE. This CDR3 is 16 amino acids long. The CDR3 coding sequence is TGTGCCAGCAGCCTAACGGGGGGAATCGAGCAACAGACCCAGTACTTC. It specifies CASSLTGGIEQQTQYF.

The chain carries TRBV6-6 and TRBJ2-7; D gene uncertain. The CDR3 totals 13 residues. CDR1 MNHNY and CDR2 SVGAGI come from the germline V gene (reference sequence). Between the trimmed V and J ends, which lost 2 bases and 3 bases, there was a span of 8 bases. The CDR3 DNA is TGTGCCAGCAGTTACGCTGAGAGCTACGAGCAGTACTTC. It is translated as CASSYAESYEQYF.

The chain uses TRBV6-6 and TRBJ1-6; 7 bases line up with TRBD1. CDR3 size: 15 residues. Germline CDR1 reads MNHNY; CDR2 reads SVGAGI (reference sequence). V lost 6 bases to trimming and J lost 9 bases; unmatched junction nucleotides: 11. CDR3 loop: CASSRTGQSLSPLHF. Here the CDR3 DNA reads TGTGCCAGCAGCAGGACGGGACAGAGTCTTTCACCCCTCCACTTT.

The rearrangement joins TRBV27 to TRBJ1-2, with 7 positions matching TRBD1. J was trimmed by 4 bases and V by 5 bases; bases with no gene match: 10. This CDR3 is 15 amino acids long. Germline assignment: CDR1 MNHEY and CDR2 SMNVEV (reference sequence). The CDR3 sequence: CASSIQGGGSYGYTF. The CDR3 region has the DNA TGTGCCAGCAGTATTCAGGGGGGTGGGAGCTATGGCTACACCTTC.

This clone was detected only a few times. This chain joins TRBV7-9 and TRBJ1-2, with D possibly matching TRBD1 (5 bases). The CDR3 covers 13 residues. Between the trimmed V and J ends, which lost 3 bases and 3 bases, there was a span of 8 bases. The germline gives CDR1 SEHNR, CDR2 FQNEAQ (reference sequence). CDR3 coding DNA: TGTGCCAGCAGCTTCAGCAGGGACTATGGCTACACCTTC. Translated, it gives CASSFSRDYGYTF.

The genes are TRBV5-1 and TRBJ2-7, with D perhaps TRBD1 (5 bases). Germline values: CDR1 SGHRS, CDR2 YFSETQ. The CDR3 spans 15 residues. V dropped 0 bases and J dropped 3 bases, with 13 bases sitting between them. In DNA, the CDR3 is TGCGCCAGCAGCTTGGAGACAGCCGCTTACTACGAGCAGTACTTC. Protein product: CASSLETAAYYEQYF.

V is TRBV15 and J is TRBJ2-3, with 11 bases identical to TRBD1. J was trimmed by 4 bases and V by 5 bases; bases with no gene match: 11. There are 17 residues in the CDR3. Germline CDR1 and CDR2: LNHNV and YYDKDF (reference sequence). Here the CDR3 reads CATSPLLPGQGADTQYF. CDR3 DNA: TGTGCCACCAGCCCTCTCCTACCGGGACAGGGGGCAGATACGCAGTATTTT.

The rearrangement links TRBV10-3 to TRBJ2-2; 8 bases map to TRBD1. The CDR3 has 15 residues. The V segment lost 4 bases and the J segment 3 bases; nucleotides outside the gene matches: 4. Germline V gene sequence: CDR1 ENHRY, CDR2 SYGVKD. The DNA for the CDR3 is TGTGCCATCAGTGGGACAGGGAGTCACACCGGGGAGCTGTTTTTT. Protein sequence: CAISGTGSHTGELFF.

The V and J genes are TRBV2 and TRBJ1-2, with TRBD1 as a possible D gene (6 bases). The CDR3 sequence is 16 residues long. The ends were cut back, 5 bases at V and 4 bases at J, with 20 bases in the middle. Germline V lookup: CDR1 SNHLY, CDR2 FYNNEI. In nucleotides, the CDR3 is TGTGCCAGCAGTTATACTACAGGGATGGCTAGCTATGGCTACACCTTC. This translates into CASSYTTGMASYGYTF.

This clone was counted a single time. The chain couples TRBV6-5 to TRBJ2-2; TRBD1 agrees at 10 bases. Germline assignment: CDR1 MNHEY and CDR2 SVGAGI. The CDR3 sequence is 14 residues long. Germline trimming cut 5 bases from V and 4 bases from J; bases unmatched to any gene: 1. CDR3 in amino acids: CASSRQGATGELFF. CDR3 DNA: TGTGCCAGCAGTAGACAGGGGGCCACCGGGGAGCTGTTTTTT.

The chain combines TRBV2 with TRBJ1-5, with 8 bases matching TRBD1. V gave up 6 bases and J gave up 2 bases; unmatched junction bases: 0. The CDR3 covers 13 residues. Germline CDR1 is SNHLY and CDR2 is FYNNEI. The DNA for the CDR3 is TGTGCCAGCAGGACAGGGGGCAATCAGCCCCAGCATTTT. It is translated as CASRTGGNQPQHF.

The chain combines TRBV11-3 with TRBJ1-1, with D unclear. Trimming took 8 bases from V and 1 from J, leaving 17 bases between them. CDR3 length equals 15 residues. The germline CDR1 and CDR2 sequences are SGHNT and YENEEA. The CDR3 region has the DNA TGTGCCAGCGATCGGCGAGGGAGCAAGAACACTGAAGCTTTCTTT. This translates into CASDRRGSKNTEAFF.

The J gene is TRBJ2-5, the V gene TRBV5-6, with TRBD2 matching over 7 bases. The CDR3 runs to 15 residues. V dropped 2 bases and J dropped 5; count of bases not matched to a gene: 9. Looked up from germline, CDR1 is SGHDT and CDR2 is YYEEEE. The CDR3 DNA follows: TGTGCCAGCAGCTTTCAGGCGGGAGTGGCGGAGACCCAGTACTTC. Its translation: CASSFQAGVAETQYF.